The 2 T cell receptor beta chains reported below all come from one sample, sequenced in a study of T cells in Graves' hyperthyroidism and ophthalmopathy. The source material, RNA transcripts, was used to amplify TCR beta CDR3 regions. HTBI primers were employed in a first-round RT-PCR of the TCR CDR3. TCRdb re-called the multiplex PCR reads through MiXCR, storing one row per CDR3 protein. Among about 410,000 distinct CDR3 sequences, about 14% were seen once, and the ten largest hold roughly 13%. The sequencing input was blood. The receptor set was obtained from a man aged 18 to 30 with Graves' ophthalmopathy.

The genes are TRBV4-1 and TRBJ2-5; 10 positions agree with TRBD2. The CDR3 has 17 residues. Trimming took 0 bases from V and 5 from J; bases not matched to a gene: 9. Per germline, CDR1 MGHRA and CDR2 YSYEKL. The DNA for the CDR3 is TGCGCCAGCAGCCAAGATGGCGCTAGCGGGAGTTGGGAGACCCAGTACTTC. Encoded protein: CASSQDGASGSWETQYF.

This clonotype showed up many times. This chain connects TRBV20-1 to TRBJ2-7; no reliable D call. The CDR3 covers 12 residues. V was shortened by 0 bases and J by 8 bases, with 11 bases between the two germline ends. Germline CDR1 and CDR2: DFQATT and SNEGSKA (reference sequence). CDR3 amino acids: CSARDDLGKQYF. CDR3 in DNA: TGCAGTGCTAGAGATGATTTGGGGAAGCAGTACTTC.